The 3 T cell receptor beta chains below all came from one sample that was sequenced in a study of T cell responses to AZD1222 COVID-19 vaccine. TCRdb's copy holds only in-frame clones and misses some; the assay was immunoSEQ multiplex PCR. The sample has 150,000 to 200,000 clones, under 95% seen once. Sequences were derived from peripheral blood, sampled 28 days after the second AZD1222 dose. The receptors were sampled from an adult who received the AZD1222 COVID-19 vaccine.

The gene calls are TRBV30 and TRBJ1-2; D uncertain. The CDR3 sequence is 11 residues long. Trimming removed 0 bases at V and 8 bases at J, with 7 bases between. CDR1 is GTSNPN, CDR2 SVGIG, per germline (reference sequence). This CDR3 is CAWSVRGGYTF. The CDR3 nucleotides read TGTGCCTGGAGTGTTAGAGGGGGCTACACCTTC. Full variable domain (missing parts from reference TRBV30 and TRBJ1-2): SQTIHQWPATLVQPVGSPLSLECTVEGTSNPNLYWYRQAAGRGLQLLFYSVGIGQISSEVPQNLSASRPQDRQFILSSKKLLLSDSGFYLCAWSVRGGYTFGSGTRLTVV.

J is TRBJ1-1 and V is TRBV27; 7 nucleotides agree with TRBD1. This CDR3 is built from 13 residues. Trimming cost V 5 bases and J 5 bases; bases outside gene matches: 5. Germline V CDR1 and CDR2: MNHEY, SMNVEV (reference sequence). CDR3 sequence (DNA): TGTGCCAGCAGTCGGCGACAGGGAACTGAAGCTTTCTTT. This translates into CASSRRQGTEAFF.

This chain joins TRBV7-2 and TRBJ2-5, with 12 bases identical to TRBD2. CDR3 length: 16 residues. Trimming took 5 bases from V and 5 from J; bases not matched to a gene: 9. Per germline, CDR1 SGHTA and CDR2 FQGNSA. The CDR3 bases are TGTGCCAGCAGCCGCCCCCTAGCGGGAGGGTGGGAGACCCAGTACTTC. It codes for CASSRPLAGGWETQYF.